The clone carrying this T cell receptor (beta chain) has only one observation. What it recognizes is unknown. This entry is derived from a study of lymphopenia after photon versus proton radiotherapy. Study results and limitations: Under photons, naive T cells and diversity fell while effector/memory populations rose. Post-nadir TCR diversity decline inversely tracked overall survival among those who died.

Clones were sequenced by immunoSEQ multiplex PCR, and TCRdb holds only the in-frame ones, with some missing. The sample has 25,000 to 35,000 clones; about 83% are singletons. The CDR3 is 18 residues long. The germline gives CDR1 SGHTA, CDR2 FQGNSA. The V gene end was trimmed by 6 bases and the J gene end by 4 bases; junction bases not matched to a gene: 14. The chain combines TRBV7-2 with TRBJ2-3; 12 bases line up with TRBD2. The source of this sequence is a woman aged 60-75 years with cholangiocarcinoma. Some clones in this sample may be carry-over from other donors' samples. The sequenced sample was peripheral blood, obtained from a patient treated with proton-based radiotherapy. Written as DNA, the CDR3 is TGTGCCAGCAGGTTACAAGCGACGACTAGCGGGAGATCAGATACGCAGTATTTT. Translated: CASRLQATTSGRSDTQYF.